These 24 T cell receptor beta chains came from one sample sequenced in a study of blood T cell repertoires in COVID-19. Measured with immunoSEQ multiplex PCR; TCRdb has only the in-frame clones, and not every one. The sample lists about 230,000 clones, 75% to 90% occurring once. What was sequenced was peripheral blood. The source is a man aged 40-55 years with acute or convalescent COVID-19.

The V gene is TRBV6-5, the J gene TRBJ1-5, with D maybe TRBD1 (5 bases). The CDR3 length is 15 residues. CDR1 MNHEY and CDR2 SVGAGI come from the germline V gene. The ends were cut back, 4 bases at V and 2 bases at J, with 12 bases in the middle. CDR3 DNA sequence: TGTGCCAGCAGTTTTAGCAGGGTTGGCAATCAGCCCCAGCATTTT. It translates to CASSFSRVGNQPQHF.

The chain links TRBV15 to TRBJ2-1, with 12 bases fitting TRBD2. CDR1 and CDR2 (germline): LNHNV, YYDKDF (reference sequence). V lost 0 bases and J lost 4; bases outside the gene matches: 4. CDR3 size: 17 residues. CDR3 region: CATSRDRTSGIYNEQFF. The CDR3 nucleotides are TGTGCCACCAGCAGAGACCGGACTAGCGGGATTTACAATGAGCAGTTCTTC.

The CDR3 region is CASSSRLAAHRSYNEQFF. The DNA of the CDR3 is TGTGCCAGCAGCTCGAGGCTAGCGGCCCACCGGTCCTACAATGAGCAGTTCTTC. J is TRBJ2-1 and V is TRBV5-6; TRBD2 matches at 7 bases. This CDR3 region has 18 residues. V shed 3 bases, J shed 1 base, and the junction held 13 bases outside the gene matches. Germline assignment: CDR1 SGHDT and CDR2 YYEEEE.

The chain is built from TRBV3-1 (or the pseudogene TRBV3-2) and TRBJ1-2, with 8 bases aligning to TRBD1. The CDR3 loop spans 15 amino acids. The V gene end was trimmed by 3 bases and the J gene end by 4 bases; junction bases not matched to a gene: 7. Per the germline V gene, CDR1 is LGHDT and CDR2 is YNNKEL (reference sequence). The CDR3 DNA reads as TGTGCCAGCAGCCAGGCCTCGACAGGGGCCTATGGCTACACCTTC. Its protein product is CASSQASTGAYGYTF.

The chain uses TRBV7-6 and TRBJ1-2; 8 bases line up with TRBD1. This CDR3 has 17 residues. V shed 1 base and J 6 bases; nucleotides not matched to a gene: 13. Germline V gene sequence: CDR1 SGHVS, CDR2 FNYEAQ. CDR3 residues: CASSLGSTGDGFNGYTF. Here the CDR3 DNA reads TGTGCCAGCAGCTTAGGGTCGACAGGGGACGGATTCAATGGCTACACCTTC.

As to this clone: At one boundary the junction diverges from the germline segment, which might be a read error. The chain uses TRBV6-5 and TRBJ1-6; D remains ambiguous. This CDR3 comprises 13 residues. Germline V gene lookup returns CDR1 MNHEY and CDR2 SVGAGI. The CDR3 coding sequence is TGTGCCAGCAGTTCCCTCCGAACGGGTGTTCTTTACTTT. It yields the protein CASSSLRTGVLYF.

The J gene is TRBJ2-1, the V gene TRBV19; D possibly corresponds to TRBD2 (6 bases). Germline V gene lookup returns CDR1 LNHDA and CDR2 SQIVND (reference sequence). The germline V and J ends were trimmed by 6 bases and 13 bases, with 13 bases remaining between them. This CDR3 comprises 11 residues. DNA of the CDR3: TGTGCCAGTAGGACGATAGCGGAACAGTTCTTC. As protein: CASRTIAEQFF.

The chain recombines TRBV6-5 with TRBJ1-5, with D possibly being TRBD1 (5 bases). Trimming removed 6 bases from V and 0 bases from J, with 12 bases in between. The CDR3 extends over 15 amino acids. Germline V gene lookup returns CDR1 MNHEY and CDR2 SVGAGI. CDR3 loop: CASRETAYSNQPQHF. As DNA, the CDR3 is TGTGCCAGCAGGGAGACAGCTTATAGCAATCAGCCCCAGCATTTT.

The chain links TRBV4-2 to TRBJ2-2; 10 bases line up with TRBD1. The germline V gene has CDR1 LGHNA and CDR2 YNFKEQ. V was pared by 6 bases and J by 5 bases, with 3 bases of the junction left unmatched. CDR3 length: 14 residues. This CDR3 is CASRGQGRTGELFF. CDR3 DNA sequence: TGTGCCAGCAGGGGACAGGGGAGAACCGGGGAGCTGTTTTTT.

The chain couples TRBV5-1 to TRBJ1-4; D uncertain. The V and J ends lost 0 bases and 3 bases respectively, with 15 bases between them. This CDR3 comprises 17 residues. Per germline, CDR1 SGHRS and CDR2 YFSETQ. CDR3 sequence: CASSLGVAPEANEKLFF. The CDR3 bases are TGCGCCAGCAGCTTGGGAGTAGCCCCGGAGGCTAATGAAAAACTGTTTTTT.

This clone was picked up one time. This sequence joins TRBV9 and TRBJ1-4; 12 positions agree with TRBD1. Losses at the gene ends were 4 bases for V and 5 bases for J; bases not matched to a gene: 6. Germline V gene lookup returns CDR1 SGDLS and CDR2 YYNGEE. This CDR3 comprises 16 residues. The DNA for the CDR3 is TGTGCCAGCAGCTACCGGGACAGGGGGCCGAATGAAAAACTGTTTTTT. Translating gives CASSYRDRGPNEKLFF.

The chain has TRBV11-3 and TRBJ1-1; TRBD1 agrees at 7 bases. The CDR3 extends over 14 amino acids. The germline CDR1 and CDR2 sequences are SGHNT and YENEEA. The junction had 6 bases not matched to a gene; V was cut back by 8 bases and J by 0 bases. The CDR3 bases are TGTGCCAGCCGGGACAGCGCATTGAACACTGAAGCTTTCTTT. Its protein product is CASRDSALNTEAFF.

The chain employs TRBV21-1 and TRBJ1-2; the D segment call TRBD1 is taken from the table without a DNA check. TRBV21-1 is labeled a pseudogene. The CDR3 covers 23 residues. The CDR3 sequence: CASSKETPMKAQGSSLVNYGYTF. CDR3 bases: TGTGCCAGCAGCAAAGAAACCCCAATGAAGGCCCAGGGGTCCTCTCTTGTTAACTATGGCTACACCTTC.

This clone was observed once. V gene TRBV30 combines with J gene TRBJ2-5; TRBD2 aligns across 11 bases. Germline assignment: CDR1 GTSNPN and CDR2 SVGIG (reference sequence). The ends lost 5 bases at V and 5 bases at J; junction bases unmatched: 4. This CDR3 region has 13 residues. The CDR3 sequence: CAWVAGGIETQYF. CDR3 DNA: TGTGCCTGGGTAGCGGGAGGGATTGAGACCCAGTACTTC.

V is TRBV7-8 and J is TRBJ2-3, with 9 nucleotides matching TRBD2. The length of the CDR3 is 15 residues. Unmatched junction bases numbered 4, after V lost 1 base and J lost 5 bases. CDR1 and CDR2 (germline): SGHVS, FQNEAQ. CDR3 DNA: TGTGCCAGCAGCTTAGGACTAGCGGTACAAGATACGCAGTATTTT. This gives the protein CASSLGLAVQDTQYF.

The rearrangement uses TRBV5-1 and TRBJ2-5; 7 bases are shared with TRBD2. The V and J ends lost 2 bases and 0 bases, in that order; junction bases with no gene match: 4. Looked up from germline, CDR1 is SGHRS and CDR2 is YFSETQ. CDR3 length: 15 amino acids. CDR3 sequence (DNA): TGCGCCAGCAGCTTAATTACTAGCGACCAAGAGACCCAGTACTTC. Translating gives CASSLITSDQETQYF. Using reference TRBV5-1 and TRBJ2-5 for the parts outside the CDR3, the full variable domain is KAGVTQTPRYLIKTRGQQVTLSCSPISGHRSVSWYQQTPGQGLQFLFEYFSETQRNKGNFPGRFSGRQFSNSRSEMNVSTLELGDSALYLCASSLITSDQETQYFGPGTRLLVL.

V usage is TRBV29-1 and J usage is TRBJ1-2; 7 bases are a match to TRBD1. Trimming took 8 bases from V and 8 from J; bases not matched to a gene: 8. This CDR3 is 11 amino acids long. Germline CDR1 is SQVTM and CDR2 is ANQGSEA. The CDR3 is CSYDRAVGYTF. The DNA for the CDR3 is TGCAGCTATGACAGGGCGGTAGGCTACACCTTC.

The chain has TRBV7-8 and TRBJ2-7, with 11 bases that match TRBD2. Losses at the gene ends were 3 bases for V and 4 bases for J; bases not matched to a gene: 5. Germline-derived CDR1 and CDR2 are SGHVS and FQNEAQ. The CDR3 has 15 amino acids. DNA of the CDR3: TGTGCCAGCAGCTTCACTAGCGGGAGTGGTTACGAGCAGTACTTC. This sequence encodes CASSFTSGSGYEQYF.

This clone was recorded only once. This chain joins TRBV9 and TRBJ1-5, with D perhaps TRBD1 (6 bases). This CDR3 region has 15 residues. Trimming took off 3 bases at V and 1 base at J, with 11 bases between the two ends. Germline CDR1 SGDLS, CDR2 YYNGEE. For the CDR3, the DNA is TGTGCCAGCAGCGCGGGTGGGGGCAGCAATCAGCCCCAGCATTTT. As protein: CASSAGGGSNQPQHF. The whole variable domain, remainder taken from reference TRBV9 and TRBJ1-5, is DSGVTQTPKHLITATGQRVTLRCSPRSGDLSVYWYQQSLDQGLQFLIQYYNGEERAKGNILERFSAQQFPDLHSELNLSSLELGDSALYFCASSAGGGSNQPQHFGDGTRLSIL.

The rearrangement links TRBV27 to TRBJ1-5, with a weak D call TRBD1 (5 bases). The CDR3 is 14 residues long. CDR1 and CDR2 from the germline V gene are MNHEY and SMNVEV (reference sequence). With 6 bases removed from V and 15 bases from J, the gap between germline ends came to 24 bases. In DNA, the CDR3 is TGTGCCAGCAGCTTCAGGGCGAGTGGGTCTTCGATGCATTTT. Protein product: CASSFRASGSSMHF.

This clone was picked up a small number of times. V gene TRBV5-1 combines with J gene TRBJ1-4; D is ambiguous. The CDR3 sequence is 17 residues long. Trimming shortened V by 4 bases and J by 0 bases, and 16 bases separated the two germline ends. The germline CDR1 and CDR2 sequences are SGHRS and YFSETQ. This chain's CDR3 is CASSQRVGSTTNEKLFF. CDR3 DNA: TGCGCCAGCAGCCAGAGGGTCGGGAGCACAACTAATGAAAAACTGTTTTTT.

The chain uses TRBV7-3 and TRBJ2-1; 9 nucleotides align to TRBD2. In germline, CDR1 is SGHTA, CDR2 FQGTGA. V dropped 4 bases and J dropped 7; count of bases not matched to a gene: 11. There are 16 residues in the CDR3. CDR3 sequence: CASSSKTSGVGNEQFF. The CDR3 DNA follows: TGTGCCAGCAGCTCTAAGACTAGCGGAGTGGGGAATGAGCAGTTCTTC.

This sequence joins TRBV7-9 and TRBJ1-2; the match to TRBD1 covers 9 bases. After removal of 5 bases from V and 2 bases from J, the junction contained 6 bases not matched to a gene. The CDR3 spans 15 residues. Germline V gives CDR1 SEHNR, CDR2 FQNEAQ (reference sequence). The DNA of the CDR3 is TGTGCCAGCAGCCATCCGGGACAGGGAAACTATGGCTACACCTTC. This sequence encodes CASSHPGQGNYGYTF.

The chain is built from TRBV29-1 and TRBJ2-2; D possibly corresponds to TRBD2 (6 bases). Germline CDR1 reads SQVTM; CDR2 reads ANQGSEA. The CDR3 has 15 amino acids. V was trimmed by 3 bases and J by 2 bases, leaving 13 bases between them. The CDR3 protein is CSVEAGSLNTGELFF. The CDR3 nucleotides are TGCAGCGTTGAGGCCGGGAGCCTTAACACCGGGGAGCTGTTTTTT.